These 10 T cell receptor beta chains share one sample of origin, sequenced in a study of blood T cell repertoires in COVID-19. Assay used: immunoSEQ multiplex PCR; TCRdb lists only in-frame clones, some missing. The table records 55,000 to 85,000 clones, around 90% of them present only once. The sample taken for sequencing was peripheral blood. The source of these receptors is a human donor in a cohort sampled during active COVID-19.

The V gene is TRBV4-3, the J gene TRBJ2-1; D might be TRBD1 (6 bases). Germline V gene lookup returns CDR1 LGHNA and CDR2 YSLEER. The V end lost 5 bases, the J end lost 5 bases, and 13 bases lay between the germline ends. The CDR3 extends over 14 amino acids. The CDR3 is CASSSQKGDNEQFF. DNA for the CDR3: TGCGCCAGCAGCTCCCAGAAGGGGGACAATGAGCAGTTCTTC.

This chain joins TRBV19 and TRBJ2-7, with a possible D match to TRBD1 (5 bases). V was shortened by 3 bases and J by 4 bases, with 10 bases between the two germline ends. The CDR3 sequence is 13 residues long. The germline V gene encodes CDR1 LNHDA and CDR2 SQIVND (reference sequence). CDR3 nucleotide sequence: TGTGCCAGTAGTATCGGACATGGATACGAGCAGTACTTC. This encodes CASSIGHGYEQYF.

The chain is built from TRBV19 and TRBJ1-5, with 8 positions matching TRBD1. Germline CDR1 is LNHDA and CDR2 is SQIVND (reference sequence). This CDR3 spans 15 amino acids. V was clipped by 7 bases and J by 0 bases; unmatched bases: 5. The CDR3, as DNA: TGTGCCAGTACCCCGGGACAGGATAGCAATCAGCCCCAGCATTTT. This translates into CASTPGQDSNQPQHF.

The V gene is TRBV6-5, the J gene TRBJ2-1; tentatively, D is TRBD2 (6 bases). Per germline, CDR1 MNHEY and CDR2 SVGAGI. There are 14 residues in the CDR3. V was pared by 5 bases and J by 1 base, with 9 bases between. DNA for the CDR3: TGTGCCAGCAGTCCCGGGGGATCCTACAATGAGCAGTTCTTC. This sequence encodes CASSPGGSYNEQFF.

The chain recombines TRBV6-1 with TRBJ1-5; TRBD1 might be the D (5 bases). V lost 2 bases and J 9 bases, leaving 20 bases between the germline ends. From germline, CDR1 is MNHNS and CDR2 SASEGT. The CDR3 extends over 16 amino acids. CDR3 protein: CASSEQGGIPSWPQHF. The DNA for the CDR3 is TGTGCCAGCAGTGAACAGGGAGGGATACCATCCTGGCCCCAGCATTTT.

The chain has TRBV2 and TRBJ2-6; D is unclear. The CDR3 has 16 amino acids. Germline values: CDR1 SNHLY, CDR2 FYNNEI. V was shortened by 10 bases and J by 0 bases, with 16 bases between the two germline ends. CDR3 loop: CATRTQPSSGANVLTF. CDR3 nucleotides: TGTGCCACCCGCACTCAACCCTCCTCTGGGGCCAACGTCCTGACTTTC.

This chain uses TRBV11-2 with TRBJ2-5, with TRBD2 matching 9 bases. J gave up 5 bases and V 5 bases, and 15 bases lay outside the gene matches. Germline assignment: CDR1 SGHAT and CDR2 FQNNGV. This CDR3 has 17 amino acids. DNA for the CDR3: TGTGCCAGCAGCCGGGGATTAGCGGGAGTTAACAAGGAGACCCAGTACTTC. Its protein is CASSRGLAGVNKETQYF.

The rearrangement joins TRBV28 to TRBJ2-7; 10 nucleotides align to TRBD1. Germline-derived CDR1 and CDR2 are MDHEN and SYDVKM. Unmatched junction bases numbered 5, after V lost 6 bases and J lost 3 bases. The CDR3 sequence is 14 residues long. DNA for the CDR3: TGTGCCAGCAGCTCCGGGACAGGGGTCTACGAGCAGTACTTC. Translating gives CASSSGTGVYEQYF.

The J gene is TRBJ2-3, the V gene TRBV5-4, with 16 bases that match TRBD2. Per the germline V gene, CDR1 is SGHNT and CDR2 is YYREEE (reference sequence). This CDR3 spans 17 amino acids. V lost 5 bases to trimming and J lost 6 bases; unmatched junction nucleotides: 9. The DNA of the CDR3 is TGTGCCAGCAGGCCCGGGACTAGCGGGAGGGCCGCCGATACGCAGTATTTT. Residues: CASRPGTSGRAADTQYF.

This sequence joins TRBV9 and TRBJ1-1; 7 bases match TRBD1. Germline CDR1 reads SGDLS; CDR2 reads YYNGEE. This CDR3 contains 14 residues. V shed 4 bases, J shed 4 bases, and the junction held 7 bases outside the gene matches. The CDR3 sequence is CASSSEDRVTEAFF. The CDR3 DNA reads as TGTGCCAGCAGCTCAGAAGACAGGGTCACTGAAGCTTTCTTT. Variable domain in full (rest from reference TRBV9 and TRBJ1-1): DSGVTQTPKHLITATGQRVTLRCSPRSGDLSVYWYQQSLDQGLQFLIQYYNGEERAKGNILERFSAQQFPDLHSELNLSSLELGDSALYFCASSSEDRVTEAFFGQGTRLTVV.